The 16 T cell receptor beta chains presented below share a single source sample, sequenced in a study of blood T cell repertoires in COVID-19. The repertoire was sequenced with immunoSEQ multiplex PCR; TCRdb's copy has only in-frame clones and lacks some. This sample has fewer than 95,000 clones, with roughly 90% found just once. The sequencing input was peripheral blood. These receptors originate from an elderly woman with acute or convalescent COVID-19.

V gene TRBV21-1 combines with J gene TRBJ1-2; whether TRBD1, the table's D call, matches the DNA was not checked. TRBV21-1 is a documented pseudogene. The CDR3 runs 13 residues. In DNA form, the CDR3 reads TGTGCCAGCAGCAGCAGGAGTCAGGGTGGCTACACCTTC. Protein: CASSSRSQGGYTF.

The chain links TRBV11-2 to TRBJ2-5; 8 nucleotides agree with TRBD2. The CDR3 totals 13 residues. J lost 8 bases, V lost 1 base, and 3 bases had no gene match. Germline V gene data show CDR1 as SGHAT and CDR2 as FQNNGV. CDR3 sequence (DNA): TGTGCCAGCAGCTTAGGGACTAGCACAACCCAGTACTTC. Protein: CASSLGTSTTQYF.

The chain has TRBV7-2 and TRBJ2-3; 7 positions agree with TRBD2. Trimming at V came to 5 bases and at J to 4 bases, leaving 12 bases not matched to a gene. The V gene's germline CDR1 is SGHTA and CDR2 FQGNSA. The CDR3 contains 16 residues. The CDR3 DNA is TGTGCCAGCAGCGCCCTCCGGGGGAGGGGACCAGATACGCAGTATTTT. Translating it yields CASSALRGRGPDTQYF.

The chain couples TRBV7-6 to TRBJ1-4, with 11 bases identical to TRBD1. The V and J ends lost 5 bases and 5 bases, in that order; junction bases with no gene match: 1. CDR1 SGHVS and CDR2 FNYEAQ come from the germline V gene. This CDR3 contains 14 residues. The CDR3 DNA reads TGTGCCAGCAGCAGGGACAGGGGGAATGAAAAACTGTTTTTT. It translates to CASSRDRGNEKLFF.

The chain carries TRBV7-9 and TRBJ2-5; maybe TRBD1 (5 bases). Germline lookup yields CDR1 SEHNR and CDR2 FQNEAQ (reference sequence). This CDR3 has 13 residues. Trimming cost V 1 base and J 13 bases, with 16 bases left between them. The CDR3 sequence is CASSLGTGTAWYF. In nucleotides, the CDR3 is TGTGCCAGCAGCTTAGGCACAGGAACAGCATGGTACTTC. Variable domain in full (rest from reference TRBV7-9 and TRBJ2-5): DTGVSQNPRHKITKRGQNVTFRCDPISEHNRLYWYRQTLGQGPEFLTYFQNEAQLEKSRLLSDRFSAERPKGSFSTLEIQRTEQGDSAMYLCASSLGTGTAWYFGPGTRLLVL.

V is TRBV4-2 and J is TRBJ2-1; 12 bases line up with TRBD2. The CDR3 covers 17 residues. The trim removed 2 bases at V and 0 bases at J, leaving 2 bases unmatched. Germline lookup yields CDR1 LGHNA and CDR2 YNFKEQ. Here the CDR3 DNA reads TGTGCCAGCAGCCAACTGACTAGCGGGGGCTCCTACAATGAGCAGTTCTTC. It encodes CASSQLTSGGSYNEQFF.

The genes are TRBV3-1 (or the pseudogene TRBV3-2) and TRBJ2-3; TRBD2 is a possible D gene (6 bases). The CDR3 has 15 residues. Germline V gives CDR1 LGHDT, CDR2 YNNKEL (reference sequence). Trimming left V 4 bases short and J 5 bases short, with 16 bases between. The CDR3 region has the DNA TGTGCCAGCAGCCGGGACTCCTTCCGGCAAGATACGCAGTATTTT. Protein sequence: CASSRDSFRQDTQYF.

The chain uses TRBV3-1 (or the pseudogene TRBV3-2) and TRBJ1-4; 7 bases fit TRBD1. The CDR3 is made up of 15 amino acids. Germline CDR1 LGHDT, CDR2 YNNKEL (reference sequence). J lost 5 bases, V lost 4 bases, and 7 bases had no gene match. CDR3 coding DNA: TGTGCCAGCAGCCTACGACAGGGACACAATGAAAAACTGTTTTTT. Translating it yields CASSLRQGHNEKLFF.

J is TRBJ2-1 and V is TRBV19, with D uncertain. With 6 bases removed from V and 0 bases from J, the gap between germline ends came to 15 bases. CDR3 length equals 16 residues. CDR1 is LNHDA, CDR2 SQIVND, per germline (reference sequence). The CDR3: CASRPSRLSSYNEQFF. CDR3 nucleotides: TGTGCCAGTAGGCCTTCCCGCCTGAGCTCCTACAATGAGCAGTTCTTC.

The chain is built from TRBV6-1 and TRBJ2-1, with 12 bases that match TRBD2. CDR1 and CDR2 (germline): MNHNS, SASEGT. The V segment lost 0 bases and the J segment 7 bases; nucleotides outside the gene matches: 7. The CDR3 runs 17 residues. Written as DNA, the CDR3 is TGTGCCAGCAGTGAAGCGGCGGGACTAGCGGGCTTTAATGAGCAGTTCTTC. This sequence encodes CASSEAAGLAGFNEQFF.

The chain links TRBV6-5 to TRBJ2-7; D unclear. The CDR3 loop spans 13 amino acids. Germline loops: CDR1 MNHEY, CDR2 SVGAGI. The ends were cut back, 10 bases at V and 1 base at J, with 14 bases in the middle. The CDR3 coding sequence is TGTGCCACTGCGGCCCTAAAGTCCTACGAGCAGTACTTC. This codes for CATAALKSYEQYF.

For the CDR3, the DNA is TGTGCCAGCAGTTACACCCACGGGACAGGGGTTATGAACACTGAAGCTTTCTTT. This codes for CASSYTHGTGVMNTEAFF. The chain has TRBV6-2 or TRBV6-3 and TRBJ1-1; 10 positions match TRBD1. CDR1 and CDR2 from the germline V gene are MNHEY and SVGEGT. The CDR3 contains 18 residues. Losses at the gene ends were 2 bases for V and 0 bases for J; bases not matched to a gene: 9.

The rearrangement uses TRBV6-4 and TRBJ1-1; weak D call: TRBD1 (5 bases). Germline lookup yields CDR1 MRHNA and CDR2 SNTAGT. V lost 2 bases and J 1 base, leaving 14 bases between the germline ends. This CDR3 has 16 amino acids. The CDR3 here is CASSDGQGRENTEAFF. CDR3 DNA sequence: TGTGCCAGCAGTGACGGCCAGGGTAGGGAGAACACTGAAGCTTTCTTT.

V and J are TRBV7-9 and TRBJ2-7, with D unresolved. Trimming pared 3 bases from V and 3 bases from J, leaving 3 bases between. In germline, CDR1 is SEHNR, CDR2 FQNEAQ (reference sequence). CDR3 length: 11 amino acids. The CDR3 DNA sequence: TGTGCCAGCAGCTTGTACTACGAGCAGTACTTC. This gives the protein CASSLYYEQYF.

This chain joins TRBV3-1 (or the pseudogene TRBV3-2) and TRBJ1-2, with a weak D call TRBD1 (6 bases). V was shortened by 0 bases and J by 4 bases, with 12 bases between the two germline ends. The CDR3 extends over 15 amino acids. Germline V gives CDR1 LGHDT, CDR2 YNNKEL (reference sequence). CDR3 nucleotide sequence: TGTGCCAGCAGCCAAGATACCAGGGGAACCTATGGCTACACCTTC. Its translation is CASSQDTRGTYGYTF.

The chain links TRBV20-1 to TRBJ2-3, with 8 bases that match TRBD2. Losses at the gene ends were 3 bases for V and 4 bases for J; bases not matched to a gene: 9. The CDR3 extends over 15 amino acids. Germline V gives CDR1 DFQATT, CDR2 SNEGSKA (reference sequence). DNA of the CDR3: TGCAGTGCTAGTGATCCGACTAGCGCGCCAGATACGCAGTATTTT. It translates to CSASDPTSAPDTQYF.